These 27 T cell receptor beta chains were sequenced from one sample in a study of T cell repertoires in cytomegalovirus infection. The antigens these receptors bind are not known. TCRdb independently ran MiXCR on the reads; one entry per CDR3 protein. The repertoire holds about 89,000 distinct CDR3 sequences, with approximately 32% as singletons. This sample comprised CD8+ T cells from cultured PBMCs, obtained from culture after CMV antigen stimulation. The receptor set was obtained from a human donor in good health (CMV status not recorded). Some clones in this sample may be carry-over from other donors' samples.

This clonotype was counted a few times. The chain uses TRBV28 and TRBJ1-1; D not resolved. Germline V lookup: CDR1 MDHEN, CDR2 SYDVKM. The V gene lost 1 base and the J gene lost 0 bases, with 12 bases spanning the gap. The CDR3 has 16 amino acids. CDR3 sequence: CASSLLFTVMNTEAFF. As DNA, the CDR3 is TGTGCCAGCAGTTTATTATTTACGGTCATGAACACTGAAGCTTTCTTT.

This clonotype has ten or more counts. The chain combines TRBV7-8 with TRBJ2-1; D unresolved. The CDR3 extends over 13 amino acids. Trimming cost V 5 bases and J 12 bases, with 17 bases left between them. Germline CDR1 reads SGHVS; CDR2 reads FQNEAQ. CDR3 bases: TGTGCCAGCAGCACCCCTGAGTGGGGAAGGCAGTTCTTC. Translating it yields CASSTPEWGRQFF.

The chain recombines TRBV27 with TRBJ2-1; 10 bases are a match to TRBD2. Germline V CDR1 and CDR2: MNHEY, SMNVEV (reference sequence). V trimming: 5 bases; J trimming: 3 bases; junction bases outside the gene matches: 4. CDR3 length equals 15 residues. The CDR3 is CASSRIAGGYNEQFF. CDR3 DNA sequence: TGTGCCAGCAGTAGGATAGCGGGGGGCTACAATGAGCAGTTCTTC.

This chain joins TRBV20-1 and TRBJ1-2; perhaps TRBD1 as D (5 bases). Trimming left V 1 base short and J 7 bases short, with 16 bases between. Germline CDR1 reads DFQATT; CDR2 reads SNEGSKA (reference sequence). The CDR3 runs to 14 residues. CDR3 sequence: CSARVPGLESGYTF. Here the CDR3 DNA reads TGCAGTGCTAGAGTACCGGGACTGGAGAGTGGCTACACCTTC.

The rearrangement joins TRBV19 to TRBJ2-7; D ambiguous. The CDR3 totals 13 residues. Germline CDR1 reads LNHDA; CDR2 reads SQIVND (reference sequence). The germline V and J ends were trimmed by 1 base and 6 bases, with 10 bases remaining between them. CDR3 amino acids: CASSIAGKAEQYF. DNA of the CDR3: TGTGCCAGTAGTATAGCCGGTAAGGCCGAGCAGTACTTC.

Remarks on this clonotype: One junction end disagrees with the germline gene, perhaps due to a read error. This chain connects TRBV5-3 to TRBJ2-3, with D unclear. TRBV5-3 counts as an open reading frame of uncertain function. The CDR3 covers 14 residues. CDR3 loop: CASSLIRITDMQYF. The CDR3 nucleotides are TGTGCCAGCAGCTTGATCCGTATCACAGATATGCAGTATTTT.

In this sample, this clonotype turned up once. This chain uses TRBV7-2 with TRBJ2-5, with 8 bases identical to TRBD1. Losses at the gene ends were 4 bases for V and 5 bases for J; bases not matched to a gene: 9. Germline CDR1 reads SGHTA; CDR2 reads FQGNSA. This CDR3 is built from 15 residues. Written as DNA, the CDR3 is TGTGCCAGCAGCTCCCTGGACAGGGTCGGGGAGACCCAGTACTTC. This codes for CASSSLDRVGETQYF. Using reference TRBV7-2 and TRBJ2-5 for the parts outside the CDR3, the full variable domain is GAGVSQSPSNKVTEKGKDVELRCDPISGHTALYWYRQSLGQGLEFLIYFQGNSAPDKSGLPSDRFSAERTGGSVSTLTIQRTQQEDSAVYLCASSSLDRVGETQYFGPGTRLLVL.

This clonotype appeared a few times. The gene calls are TRBV2 and TRBJ1-5; D possibly corresponds to TRBD1 (6 bases). V lost 7 bases to trimming and J lost 6 bases, with 16 bases between them. This CDR3 spans 14 amino acids. Germline-derived CDR1 and CDR2 are SNHLY and FYNNEI. The CDR3 protein is CASNLRGGGQPQHF. CDR3 in DNA: TGTGCCAGCAATCTCAGGGGCGGGGGTCAGCCCCAGCATTTT. The entire variable domain, with the rest obtained from reference TRBV2 and TRBJ1-5, is as follows: EPEVTQTPSHQVTQMGQEVILRCVPISNHLYFYWYRQILGQKVEFLVSFYNNEISEKSEIFDDQFSVERPDGSNFTLKIRSTKLEDSAMYFCASNLRGGGQPQHFGDGTRLSIL.

A few counts support this clonotype. The chain links TRBV7-8 to TRBJ1-6, with 8 bases aligning to TRBD1. CDR1 SGHVS and CDR2 FQNEAQ come from the germline V gene. V lost 5 bases and J lost 9; bases outside the gene matches: 6. The CDR3 totals 14 residues. The CDR3 DNA reads as TGTGCCAGCAGCCCGGACAGGGCCCTTTCACCCCTCCACTTT. It specifies CASSPDRALSPLHF.

This clonotype was counted many times. This sequence joins TRBV7-8 and TRBJ2-1, with no clear D. The CDR3 runs 13 residues. The germline V and J ends were trimmed by 5 bases and 6 bases, with 11 bases remaining between them. Looked up from germline, CDR1 is SGHVS and CDR2 is FQNEAQ. In DNA form, the CDR3 reads TGTGCCAGCAGCATCCAGACGGGCAATGAGCAGTTCTTC. This sequence encodes CASSIQTGNEQFF.

The J gene is TRBJ2-3, the V gene TRBV20-1, with D tentatively TRBD2 (5 bases). Germline assignment: CDR1 DFQATT and CDR2 SNEGSKA (reference sequence). Trimming took 4 bases from V and 8 from J, leaving 16 bases between them. The CDR3 extends over 13 amino acids. The CDR3, as DNA: TGCAGTGCTAATCAGTTGGGGAGAGTTACGCAGTATTTT. Amino acids: CSANQLGRVTQYF.

This clonotype occurred a few times. V usage is TRBV12-3 or TRBV12-4 and J usage is TRBJ2-1, with TRBD1 identical over 7 bases. J was trimmed by 0 bases and V by 6 bases; bases with no gene match: 5. The CDR3 contains 15 residues. In nucleotides, the CDR3 is TGTGCCAGCAGCCCGGACAGGAGCTCCTACAATGAGCAGTTCTTC. This codes for CASSPDRSSYNEQFF.

This chain joins TRBV7-9 and TRBJ2-1; maybe TRBD1 (6 bases). From germline, CDR1 is SEHNR and CDR2 FQNEAQ (reference sequence). This CDR3 comprises 15 residues. V was pared by 5 bases and J by 10 bases, with 21 bases between. CDR3 DNA sequence: TGTGCCAGCAGCCCAGGGCTCGCCCAAACAGGGGAGCAGTTCTTC. It translates to CASSPGLAQTGEQFF.

In this sample, this clonotype turned up a few times. The V gene is TRBV4-2, the J gene TRBJ2-7; 7 bases are a match to TRBD2. The ends lost 4 bases at V and 0 bases at J; junction bases unmatched: 9. Germline-derived CDR1 and CDR2 are LGHNA and YNFKEQ. The CDR3 runs 16 residues. The CDR3, as DNA: TGTGCCAGCAGCCGGGGGAGGGTCTCCGGCTCCTACGAGCAGTACTTC. Amino acid sequence: CASSRGRVSGSYEQYF.

The chain is built from TRBV12-3 or TRBV12-4 and TRBJ1-5; 12 bases are a match to TRBD1. The CDR3 contains 17 residues. V was clipped by 6 bases and J by 2 bases; unmatched bases: 8. DNA for the CDR3: TGTGCCAGCAGCCTGGGACAGGGGGCTTTGCGCAATCAGCCCCAGCATTTT. It codes for CASSLGQGALRNQPQHF.

The chain combines TRBV6-5 with TRBJ2-2, with TRBD1 identical over 7 bases. With 6 bases clipped from V and 5 bases from J, the junction kept 15 bases outside the gene matches. This CDR3 has 17 residues. CDR1 is MNHEY and CDR2 is SVGAGI in the germline V gene. As DNA, the CDR3 is TGTGCCAGCAGGACCCTTCCCGGGACAGACTATACCGGGGAGCTGTTTTTT. Amino acid sequence: CASRTLPGTDYTGELFF.

The genes are TRBV6-6 and TRBJ1-2; 9 positions match TRBD1. Germline CDR1 and CDR2: MNHNY and SVGAGI (reference sequence). Unmatched junction bases numbered 5, after V lost 5 bases and J lost 7 bases. The CDR3 sequence is 13 residues long. This CDR3 is CASSPDRGSGYTF. In nucleotides, the CDR3 is TGTGCCAGCAGTCCTGACAGGGGGTCTGGCTACACCTTC.

This clonotype was observed a handful of times. V gene TRBV9 combines with J gene TRBJ2-1; D ambiguous. CDR1 and CDR2 from the germline V gene are SGDLS and YYNGEE. The germline V and J ends were trimmed by 1 base and 6 bases, with 14 bases remaining between them. This CDR3 has 15 amino acids. The DNA of the CDR3 is TGTGCCAGCAGCGTATCTGGCCACCGGGCCAATGAGCAGTTCTTC. Protein product: CASSVSGHRANEQFF. The full variable domain, rest sourced from reference TRBV9 and TRBJ2-1, is DSGVTQTPKHLITATGQRVTLRCSPRSGDLSVYWYQQSLDQGLQFLIQYYNGEERAKGNILERFSAQQFPDLHSELNLSSLELGDSALYFCASSVSGHRANEQFFGPGTRLTVL.

This chain uses TRBV6-1 with TRBJ2-7, with TRBD2 matching 8 bases. V shed 2 bases, J shed 6 bases, and the junction held 6 bases outside the gene matches. The CDR3 is 14 residues long. Germline lookup yields CDR1 MNHNS and CDR2 SASEGT. DNA for the CDR3: TGTGCCAGCAGTGAAAGGACGGGGGGGCTCGAGCAGTACTTC. Amino acid sequence: CASSERTGGLEQYF.

A word on this clonotype: Being one base from a much bigger clone, this may be a read error. The chain combines TRBV7-9 with TRBJ1-3; D call uncertain. The germline gives CDR1 SEHNR, CDR2 FQNEAQ (reference sequence). CDR3 size: 13 residues. CDR3 sequence reads: CASSSSPGNTIHF. The CDR3 DNA sequence: TGTGCCAGCAGCTCCTCCCCGGGAAACACCATACATTTT.

This chain joins TRBV28 and TRBJ2-1; no clear D gene. The CDR3 is made up of 11 amino acids. Germline V gene lookup returns CDR1 MDHEN and CDR2 SYDVKM. V was shortened by 3 bases and J by 8 bases, with 5 bases between the two germline ends. The CDR3 loop reads CASSFMDEQFF. The CDR3 nucleotides are TGTGCCAGCAGTTTTATGGATGAGCAGTTCTTC. Using reference TRBV28 and TRBJ2-1 for the parts outside the CDR3, the full variable domain is DVKVTQSSRYLVKRTGEKVFLECVQDMDHENMFWYRQDPGLGLRLIYFSYDVKMKEKGDIPEGYSVSREKKERFSLILESASTNQTSMYLCASSFMDEQFFGPGTRLTVL.

This clonotype was found many times. The chain joins TRBV2 to TRBJ1-1; D might be TRBD1 (6 bases). Per germline, CDR1 SNHLY and CDR2 FYNNEI. V gave up 0 bases and J gave up 7 bases, with 21 bases separating them. This CDR3 spans 17 amino acids. The CDR3 reads CASSEALRRTEDGEAFF. The CDR3 DNA reads TGTGCCAGCAGTGAAGCCCTCCGGAGGACAGAGGACGGTGAAGCTTTCTTT.

This clonotype was recorded many times. The V gene is TRBV6-5, the J gene TRBJ1-2; 8 bases are shared with TRBD1. The V and J ends lost 2 bases and 3 bases, in that order; junction bases with no gene match: 2. The CDR3 has 14 amino acids. Germline lookup yields CDR1 MNHEY and CDR2 SVGAGI. The chain's CDR3 is CASSYGTGYYGYTF. CDR3 in DNA: TGTGCCAGCAGTTACGGGACAGGCTACTATGGCTACACCTTC.

This clonotype was observed a handful of times. The chain carries TRBV20-1 and TRBJ1-2; D perhaps matches TRBD1 (6 bases). V was cut by 0 bases and J by 5 bases, with 16 bases left in between. Germline-derived CDR1 and CDR2 are DFQATT and SNEGSKA (reference sequence). This CDR3 contains 15 residues. The CDR3 DNA is TGCAGTGCTAGAGATGAGGCAGGGGAGAGGTATGGCTACACCTTC. Translated, it gives CSARDEAGERYGYTF.

This clonotype was counted a few times. The gene calls are TRBV11-2 and TRBJ1-5, with TRBD1 matching 12 bases. Germline CDR1 reads SGHAT; CDR2 reads FQNNGV. The ends lost 1 base at V and 6 bases at J; junction bases unmatched: 4. This CDR3 contains 16 residues. The chain's CDR3 is CASSLGDRGLGQPQHF. DNA for the CDR3: TGTGCCAGCAGCTTAGGGGACAGGGGGCTAGGTCAGCCCCAGCATTTT.

This clonotype was seen only a few times. The rearrangement uses TRBV20-1 and TRBJ2-5; the match to TRBD2 covers 8 bases. The trim removed 6 bases at V and 4 bases at J, leaving 7 bases unmatched. Per the germline V gene, CDR1 is DFQATT and CDR2 is SNEGSKA (reference sequence). This CDR3 comprises 13 residues. CDR3 residues: CSAVSGAGETQYF. The DNA of the CDR3 is TGCAGTGCGGTTAGCGGGGCAGGAGAGACCCAGTACTTC.

The chain joins TRBV4-1 to TRBJ1-6; 7 bases agree with TRBD1. J gave up 6 bases and V 4 bases, and 3 bases lay outside the gene matches. CDR1 and CDR2 from the germline V gene are MGHRA and YSYEKL. CDR3 length: 14 amino acids. The CDR3 region is CASSPGTVNSPLHF. The CDR3 DNA reads TGCGCCAGCAGCCCTGGGACAGTTAATTCACCCCTCCACTTT.